Given below is one T cell receptor (beta chain) in context. This clonotype was observed a few times. Its antigen target is currently unknown. No base quality values were provided; no much bigger clone lies one nucleotide off. Taken from the germline V gene (reference sequence), the CDR1 and CDR2 loops are DFQATT and SNEGSKA. V is trimmed back by 0 bases and J by 4 bases, and the junction contains 12 bases that no gene match accounts for. The CDR3 holds 16 amino acids from the cysteine to the phenylalanine. Only the CDR3 DNA is retained, 48 bases long and in frame from the first base. Hyperthyroidism patients were newly diagnosed, with disease duration under 2 months, and aged 18 to 65 years. Patients with uncontrolled infections, other autoimmune diseases, pregnancy or lactation were excluded. Diagnoses relied on clinical symptoms, serum thyroxine and TRAb, thyroid ultrasound and orbital computed tomography. Blood from progressor patients was drawn when they were first diagnosed with hyperthyroidism, before any ophthalmopathy symptoms appeared. PBMCs were isolated from about 10 ml of fresh peripheral blood by Ficoll-Paque density gradient centrifugation. Progressor patients were defined as those initially diagnosed with Graves' hyperthyroidism in whom ophthalmopathy developed during follow-up. Total RNA was extracted using Trizol reagent, and RNA quality was assessed on an Agilent 2100 Bioanalyzer.

The data stem from a study of T cells in Graves' hyperthyroidism and ophthalmopathy (dated by TCRdb to about 2019). Concerning the study at large: Peripheral blood samples were taken at initial diagnosis, before any treatment was given. In about 6 Graves' hyperthyroidism patients, the study also compared T-cell repertoires from thyroid tissue with T-cell repertoires from blood. Prospective prediction of ophthalmopathy was tested in an independent validation cohort consisting of some 19 hyperthyroidism patients and 15 to 17 patients who later progressed to ophthalmopathy. The roughly 100 discovery patients were divided at random into training and test sets in a 7:3 ratio. The paper describes TCR Vbeta CDR3 sequencing of 135 peripheral blood samples, made up of approximately 40 ophthalmopathy patients, some 76 hyperthyroidism patients and some 17 progressor patients. Once sampling was done, hyperthyroidism patients were given methimazole at a starting dose of 30 mg daily, whereas ophthalmopathy patients were given high-dose intravenous methylprednisolone. TCR V-J signatures able to tell the groups apart were searched for in a discovery cohort of approximately 95 patients, of whom about 40 had Graves' ophthalmopathy and roughly 57 had stable Graves' hyperthyroidism. Broad study findings and their caveats: In validation, the model predicted progression to ophthalmopathy with approximately 71% sensitivity and less than 75% specificity, a median of about 6.7 months before onset. Sample size was not statistically predetermined, and blinding of investigators to group allocation was not performed. Ophthalmopathy was separated from stable hyperthyroidism by a 13 V-J signature model, with about 88% sensitivity and around 81% specificity obtained in cross-validation and 80%/75% obtained in testing. Blood samples also contained most of the expanded thyroid clonotypes (frequency above 0.001), which suggests that blood repertoires may reflect thyroid immune responses.

The TCR beta CDR3 regions were amplified from RNA transcripts. The first round of RT-PCR for the TCR CDR3 was performed with the HTBI primer set and the Qiagen OneStep RT-PCR kit. Libraries were constructed in a second round of multiplex PCR, after which size selection and purification were performed. Libraries were sequenced paired-end with 100 bp reads on an Illumina HiSeq2000. In the source study's methods: SOAPnuke was used to process the raw data, throwing out any read that contained adapters or uncalled bases, had a mean Phred below 15, or lacked an exact constant-primer or identifier match. COPE v1.2.5 was used to merge high-quality paired reads, and clonotypes were defined as unique nucleotide sequences. MiTCR v1.1 was used to align the clonotypes against IMGT TRBV, TRBD and TRBJ reference segments. Analysis was restricted to V-J combinations with a frequency above 0.0001, which covered approximately 99% of repertoires. A TCS score was defined as the ratio of F50 (clonal expansion) to E x V (chaos), with BLOSUM62-based TCRdist applied between CDR3 peptides within each V-J. Welch's t-statistics and random forest reduced fewer than 600 V-J features to 10 to 15, which were used in a naive Bayes classifier (R e1071). In TCRdb, the public reads were trimmed at Q25 with fastp and aligned with MiXCR, with productive beta chains retained. All rows with the same CDR3 protein become a single entry with the most common DNA and genes. These V and J calls rely on TCRdb rather than the paper's analysis. The sample table holds around 700,000 distinct CDR3 sequences, of which 18% were seen once. In total, the top ten clones hold approximately 15% of the sample.

Sequencing input: blood. The rearrangement joined TRBV20-1 to TRBJ2-7, with 7 bases aligning to TRBD1. This TCR was sampled from a woman aged 45-59 years with Graves' hyperthyroidism that later progressed to Graves' ophthalmopathy. The CDR3 region reads CSARDLDRALGYEQYF. The DNA sequence is given as TGCAGTGCTAGAGACCTTGACAGGGCGTTAGGTTACGAGCAGTACTTC.